Sequencing of this T cell receptor beta chain was carried out in a study of T cell changes during pregnancy in multiple sclerosis. The repertoire was sequenced with immunoSEQ multiplex PCR; TCRdb's copy has only in-frame clones and lacks some. Found here are tens of thousands of clones, roughly 94% of them singletons; the top ten hold over 1.5%. Germline V gives CDR1 MNHEY, CDR2 SMNVEV (reference sequence). The CDR3 is made up of 16 amino acids. V was shortened by 3 bases and J by 3 bases, with 18 bases between the two germline ends. This clone was seen just once. The receptor's source is a female donor with multiple sclerosis, enrolled in a pregnancy study. The chain has TRBV27 and TRBJ2-7, with a possible D match to TRBD2 (5 bases). This specimen was peripheral blood, taken in the third trimester of pregnancy. CDR3 DNA: TGTGCCAGCAGTTTGGTCGGAGGAGACACTGACTACGAGCAGTACTTC. Translation: CASSLVGGDTDYEQYF.